Here is one T cell receptor beta chain with its context. The assay was immunoSEQ multiplex PCR, and TCRdb's table has in-frame clones only and misses some. In the table there are 150,000 to 200,000 clones, around 88% of which are singletons. This sample was taken from a study of control samples from healthy donors and cancer patients. The material sequenced was blood. This TCR was sampled from a man aged 18-30 years in good health.

The CDR3 nucleotides are TGTGCCAGCACCCTAGCACGGGGAGAGGTTAGCTCCTACGAGCAGTACTTC. This encodes CASTLARGEVSSYEQYF. The chain uses TRBV7-3 and TRBJ2-7, with a possible D match to TRBD2 (5 bases). The CDR3 consists of 17 residues. Trimming removed 7 bases from V and 0 bases from J, with 22 bases in between. From germline, CDR1 is SGHTA and CDR2 FQGTGA.